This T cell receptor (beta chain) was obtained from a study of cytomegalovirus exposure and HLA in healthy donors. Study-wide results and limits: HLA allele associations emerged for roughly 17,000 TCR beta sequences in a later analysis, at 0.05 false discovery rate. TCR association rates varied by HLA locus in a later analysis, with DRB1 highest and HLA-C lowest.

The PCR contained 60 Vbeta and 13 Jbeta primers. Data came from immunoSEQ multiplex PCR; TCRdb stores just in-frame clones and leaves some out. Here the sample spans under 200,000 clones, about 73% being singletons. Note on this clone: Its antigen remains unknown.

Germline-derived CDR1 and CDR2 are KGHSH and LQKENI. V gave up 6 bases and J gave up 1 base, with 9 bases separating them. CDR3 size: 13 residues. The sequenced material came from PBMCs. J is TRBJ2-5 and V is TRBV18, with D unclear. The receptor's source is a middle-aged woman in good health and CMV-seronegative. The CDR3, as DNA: TGTGCCAGCTCCGCCCCACTCCAAGAGACCCAGTACTTC. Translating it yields CASSAPLQETQYF.